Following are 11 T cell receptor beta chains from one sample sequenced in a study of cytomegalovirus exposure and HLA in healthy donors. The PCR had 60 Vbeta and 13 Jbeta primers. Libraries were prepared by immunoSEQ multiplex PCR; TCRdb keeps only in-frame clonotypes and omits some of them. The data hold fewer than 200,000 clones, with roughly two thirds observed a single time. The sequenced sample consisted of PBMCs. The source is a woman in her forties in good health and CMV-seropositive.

The CDR3 DNA is TGTGCCAGCAGCTTTATAGCGGGGGGCACAGATACGCAGTATTTT. Its translation: CASSFIAGGTDTQYF. The chain carries TRBV7-9 and TRBJ2-3, with 9 bases that match TRBD2. Trimming removed 3 bases from V and 1 base from J; junction bases left unmatched: 2. Germline V gene sequence: CDR1 SEHNR, CDR2 FQNEAQ (reference sequence). The CDR3 runs to 15 residues.

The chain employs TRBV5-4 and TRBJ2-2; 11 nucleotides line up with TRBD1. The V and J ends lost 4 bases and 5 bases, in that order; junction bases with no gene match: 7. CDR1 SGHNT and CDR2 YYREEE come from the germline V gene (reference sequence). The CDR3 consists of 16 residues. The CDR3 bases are TGTGCCAGCAGCGGCTGGACAGGGGGCGATACCGGGGAGCTGTTTTTT. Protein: CASSGWTGGDTGELFF. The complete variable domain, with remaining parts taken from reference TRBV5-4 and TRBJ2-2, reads ETGVTQSPTHLIKTRGQQVTLRCSSQSGHNTVSWYQQALGQGPQFIFQYYREEENGRGNFPPRFSGLQFPNYSSELNVNALELDDSALYLCASSGWTGGDTGELFFGEGSRLTVL.

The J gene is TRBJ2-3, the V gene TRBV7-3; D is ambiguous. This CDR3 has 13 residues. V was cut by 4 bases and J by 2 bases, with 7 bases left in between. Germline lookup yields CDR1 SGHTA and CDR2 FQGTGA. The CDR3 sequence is CASSSQSTDTQYF. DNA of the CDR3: TGTGCCAGCAGCTCCCAGTCCACAGATACGCAGTATTTT. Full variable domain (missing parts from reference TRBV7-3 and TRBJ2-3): GAGVSQTPSNKVTEKGKYVELRCDPISGHTALYWYRQSLGQGPEFLIYFQGTGAADDSGLPNDRFFAVRPEGSVSTLKIQRTERGDSAVYLCASSSQSTDTQYFGPGTRLTVL.

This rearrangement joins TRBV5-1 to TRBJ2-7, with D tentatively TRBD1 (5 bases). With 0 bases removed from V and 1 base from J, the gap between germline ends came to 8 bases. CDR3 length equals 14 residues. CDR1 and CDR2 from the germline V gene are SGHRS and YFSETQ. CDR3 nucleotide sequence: TGCGCCAGCAGCTTGGAACAGGAGTCCTACGAGCAGTACTTC. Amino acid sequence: CASSLEQESYEQYF.

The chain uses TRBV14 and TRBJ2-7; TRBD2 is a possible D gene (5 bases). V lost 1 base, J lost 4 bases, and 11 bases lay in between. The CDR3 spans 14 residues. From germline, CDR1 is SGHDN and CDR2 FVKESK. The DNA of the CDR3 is TGTGCCAGCAGCCAAGTAACTGGCGGGTACGAGCAGTACTTC. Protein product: CASSQVTGGYEQYF.

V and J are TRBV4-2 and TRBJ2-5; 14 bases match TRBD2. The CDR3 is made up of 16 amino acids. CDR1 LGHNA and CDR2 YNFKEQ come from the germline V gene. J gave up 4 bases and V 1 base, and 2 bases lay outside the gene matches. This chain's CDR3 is CASSQGLAGGPETQYF. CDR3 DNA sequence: TGTGCCAGCAGCCAAGGACTAGCGGGGGGGCCAGAGACCCAGTACTTC.

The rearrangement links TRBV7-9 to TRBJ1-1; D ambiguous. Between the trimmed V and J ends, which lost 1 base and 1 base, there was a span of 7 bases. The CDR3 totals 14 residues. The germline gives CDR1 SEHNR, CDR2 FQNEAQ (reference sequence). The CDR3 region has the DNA TGTGCCAGCAGCTTAGGGAGGTCGAACACTGAAGCTTTCTTT. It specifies CASSLGRSNTEAFF.

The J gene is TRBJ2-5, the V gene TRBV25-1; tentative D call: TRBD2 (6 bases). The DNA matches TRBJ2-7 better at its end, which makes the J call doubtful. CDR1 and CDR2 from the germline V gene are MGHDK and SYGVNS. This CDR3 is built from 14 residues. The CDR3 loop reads CASSERAGTYEQYF. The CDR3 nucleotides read TGTGCCAGCAGTGAACGGGCGGGAACCTACGAGCAGTACTTC.

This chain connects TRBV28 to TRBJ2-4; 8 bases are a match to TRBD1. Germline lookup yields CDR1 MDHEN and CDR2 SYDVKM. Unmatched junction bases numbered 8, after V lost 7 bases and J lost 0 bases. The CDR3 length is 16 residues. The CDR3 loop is CASTRSGGKAKNIQYF. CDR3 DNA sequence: TGTGCCAGCACCCGATCAGGGGGCAAAGCCAAAAACATTCAGTACTTC.

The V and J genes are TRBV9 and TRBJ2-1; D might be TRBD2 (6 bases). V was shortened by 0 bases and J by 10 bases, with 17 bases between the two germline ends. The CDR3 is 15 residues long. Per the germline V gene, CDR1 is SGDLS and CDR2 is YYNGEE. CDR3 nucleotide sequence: TGTGCCAGCAGCGTAGGCGGTAGCGGAGGGGCGGAGCAGTTCTTC. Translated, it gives CASSVGGSGGAEQFF. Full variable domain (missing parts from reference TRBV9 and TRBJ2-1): DSGVTQTPKHLITATGQRVTLRCSPRSGDLSVYWYQQSLDQGLQFLIQYYNGEERAKGNILERFSAQQFPDLHSELNLSSLELGDSALYFCASSVGGSGGAEQFFGPGTRLTVL.

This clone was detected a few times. CDR3 sequence (DNA): TGTGCCAGCAGCTTAGACTCAGATACGCAGTATTTT. Translated, it gives CASSLDSDTQYF. The gene calls are TRBV7-8 and TRBJ2-3; D unresolved. The V gene lost 1 base and the J gene lost 4 bases, with 3 bases spanning the gap. The germline V gene has CDR1 SGHVS and CDR2 FQNEAQ. This CDR3 has 12 amino acids.